Following are 7 T cell receptor beta chains from one sample sequenced in a study of cytomegalovirus exposure and HLA in healthy donors. Primers for the PCR totalled 60 Vbeta and 13 Jbeta. Sequencing was performed with immunoSEQ multiplex PCR; in TCRdb, only in-frame clones are kept and a portion is missing. The sample consists of 170,000 or so clones, around four fifths of them appearing once. The sequencing sample was made of PBMCs. Every receptor here comes from a girl aged 10-17 years in good health and CMV-seropositive.

V is TRBV6-5 and J is TRBJ2-7, with D perhaps TRBD1 (7 bases). CDR3 length: 15 residues. Trimming stripped 7 bases from V and 1 base from J, with 17 bases between. Germline CDR1 reads MNHEY; CDR2 reads SVGAGI. In nucleotides, the CDR3 is TGTGCCAGCACCCTAAGCCCAGGGGGGTCCTACGAGCAGTACTTC. Protein product: CASTLSPGGSYEQYF.

With regard to this clone: One junction end disagrees with the germline gene, perhaps due to a read error. V usage is TRBV7-8 and J usage is TRBJ2-7, with 10 bases lining up with TRBD2. In germline, CDR1 is SGHVS, CDR2 FQNEAQ. The CDR3 is made up of 15 amino acids. The CDR3 sequence is CASSLAGAPSYEQYF. CDR3 DNA sequence: TGTGCCAGCAGCCTAGCGGGGGCCCCCTCCTACGAGCAGTACTTC.

The chain carries TRBV5-6 and TRBJ2-7; 9 nucleotides agree with TRBD1. J gave up 2 bases and V 0 bases, and 6 bases lay outside the gene matches. The germline V gene has CDR1 SGHDT and CDR2 YYEEEE. The length of the CDR3 is 16 residues. Written as DNA, the CDR3 is TGTGCCAGCAGCTTGGGTTTTAGGACAGGGGCCTACGAGCAGTACTTC. This gives the protein CASSLGFRTGAYEQYF. Variable domain in full (rest from reference TRBV5-6 and TRBJ2-7): DAGVTQSPTHLIKTRGQQVTLRCSPKSGHDTVSWYQQALGQGPQFIFQYYEEEERQRGNFPDRFSGHQFPNYSSELNVNALLLGDSALYLCASSLGFRTGAYEQYFGPGTRLTVT.

The rearrangement uses TRBV5-4 and TRBJ2-3; TRBD2 agrees at 10 bases. The CDR3 covers 15 residues. CDR1 is SGHNT and CDR2 is YYREEE in the germline V gene (reference sequence). V dropped 5 bases and J dropped 2; count of bases not matched to a gene: 5. The chain's CDR3 is CASRLAGGSTDTQYF. DNA of the CDR3: TGTGCCAGCAGGTTAGCGGGGGGCTCCACAGATACGCAGTATTTT. Together with reference TRBV5-4 and TRBJ2-3, the CDR3 gives the full variable domain: ETGVTQSPTHLIKTRGQQVTLRCSSQSGHNTVSWYQQALGQGPQFIFQYYREEENGRGNFPPRFSGLQFPNYSSELNVNALELDDSALYLCASRLAGGSTDTQYFGPGTRLTVL.

J is TRBJ2-3 and V is TRBV19, with 7 bases identical to TRBD2. Germline assignment: CDR1 LNHDA and CDR2 SQIVND (reference sequence). V gave up 8 bases and J gave up 4 bases; unmatched junction bases: 15. The CDR3 loop spans 16 amino acids. CDR3 DNA: TGTGCCAGTGGGGAGCAAGGGGACTACATAGCAGATACGCAGTATTTT. Its translation is CASGEQGDYIADTQYF.

This chain uses TRBV29-1 with TRBJ2-7; maybe TRBD2 (5 bases). CDR1 is SQVTM and CDR2 is ANQGSEA in the germline V gene. V shed 0 bases and J shed 2 bases, with 11 bases lying between them. There are 14 residues in the CDR3. CDR3 nucleotide sequence: TGCAGCGTTGAAGAGGTCAGTAGCGCCTACGAGCAGTACTTC. Translating it yields CSVEEVSSAYEQYF.

The chain joins TRBV7-8 to TRBJ2-1, with TRBD2 matching 12 bases. Germline lookup yields CDR1 SGHVS and CDR2 FQNEAQ. The CDR3 is made up of 16 amino acids. J gave up 6 bases and V 2 bases, and 5 bases lay outside the gene matches. CDR3 amino acids: CASSLSLAGGPNEQFF. CDR3 DNA sequence: TGTGCCAGCAGCTTAAGCCTAGCGGGGGGGCCCAATGAGCAGTTCTTC.